The text below deals with one T cell receptor beta chain. These data belong to a study of blood T cell repertoires in COVID-19. Study-wide context: Acute-phase and convalescent COVID-19 samples originated in the United States, Italy and Spain.

Methods used by the authors: Reference gene primers were amplified, and this amplification served to estimate nucleated cell counts. Repertoires were generated with immunoSEQ multiplex PCR, while TCRdb's copy carries only in-frame clones and drops some. V and J calls and clone size are as listed in that table; D and trimming were resolved from the DNA. The table has roughly 100,000 clones, roughly 87% seen once. The CDR3 has 18 residues. Germline lookup yields CDR1 SNHLY and CDR2 FYNNEI. With V trimmed by 4 bases and J by 0 bases, 12 bases remained unmatched. The chain links TRBV2 to TRBJ2-4; 7 bases align to TRBD2. Sequencing was carried out using peripheral blood. The clonotype originates from a man between 45 and 60 years old in a cohort sampled during active COVID-19. CDR3: CASSGGGSQNGAKNIQYF. CDR3 bases: TGTGCCAGCAGTGGGGGGGGGTCCCAGAACGGAGCCAAAAACATTCAGTACTTC. Full variable domain (missing parts from reference TRBV2 and TRBJ2-4): EPEVTQTPSHQVTQMGQEVILRCVPISNHLYFYWYRQILGQKVEFLVSFYNNEISEKSEIFDDQFSVERPDGSNFTLKIRSTKLEDSAMYFCASSGGGSQNGAKNIQYFGAGTRLSVL.